One and the same sample provided the 10 T cell receptor beta chains below, sequenced in a study of blood T cell repertoires in COVID-19. Libraries were prepared by immunoSEQ multiplex PCR; TCRdb keeps only in-frame clonotypes and omits some of them. Among 280,000 or so clones listed, roughly 85% were seen once. Sequencing input: PBMCs or T cells enriched from blood (not recorded which). The receptors were sampled from a woman between 40 and 55 years old who had recovered from COVID-19.

The V and J genes are TRBV7-2 and TRBJ2-5; D is ambiguous. Germline loops: CDR1 SGHTA, CDR2 FQGNSA. This CDR3 region has 15 residues. Trimming stripped 2 bases from V and 2 bases from J, with 12 bases between. In DNA, the CDR3 is TGTGCCAGCAGCTTATGGGCAGGCCAACAAGAGACCCAGTACTTC. Translation: CASSLWAGQQETQYF.

The chain has TRBV12-3 or TRBV12-4 and TRBJ2-7; D is perhaps TRBD2 (6 bases). Trimming stripped 6 bases from V and 3 bases from J, with 12 bases between. The CDR3 sequence is 13 residues long. The CDR3 DNA sequence: TGTGCCAGCAGGTTCGGGACTTTCTACGAGCAGTACTTC. Amino acid sequence: CASRFGTFYEQYF.

V and J are TRBV30 and TRBJ1-2, with TRBD1 as a possible D gene (5 bases). Germline CDR1 reads GTSNPN; CDR2 reads SVGIG (reference sequence). This CDR3 has 12 amino acids. Between the trimmed V and J ends, which lost 2 bases and 4 bases, there was a span of 8 bases. This CDR3 reads CAWSRQSYGYTF. In DNA, the CDR3 is TGTGCCTGGAGTCGACAGTCCTATGGCTACACCTTC.

The gene calls are TRBV28 and TRBJ1-1, with D unclear. Germline V gene data show CDR1 as MDHEN and CDR2 as SYDVKM. V shed 6 bases and J shed 1 base, with 12 bases lying between them. This CDR3 is built from 14 residues. The CDR3 DNA reads as TGTGCCAGCAGCTTGATAGCAGAGAACACTGAAGCTTTCTTT. Protein product: CASSLIAENTEAFF. Full variable domain (rest looked up from reference TRBV28 and TRBJ1-1): DVKVTQSSRYLVKRTGEKVFLECVQDMDHENMFWYRQDPGLGLRLIYFSYDVKMKEKGDIPEGYSVSREKKERFSLILESASTNQTSMYLCASSLIAENTEAFFGQGTRLTVV.

The V call is TRBV6-5, the J call TRBJ1-5, with D possibly matching TRBD1 (5 bases). V was clipped by 0 bases and J by 6 bases, with 9 bases between them. There are 14 residues in the CDR3. From germline, CDR1 is MNHEY and CDR2 SVGAGI. The DNA of the CDR3 is TGTGCCAGCAGTTACTCCCAGGGTGGTCAGCCCCAGCATTTT. Amino acids: CASSYSQGGQPQHF.

The chain joins TRBV7-2 to TRBJ2-1; no clear D gene. V lost 1 base and J lost 9, with 4 bases in between. The CDR3 length is 11 residues. In germline, CDR1 is SGHTA, CDR2 FQGNSA. CDR3: CASSLVREQFF. CDR3 nucleotides: TGTGCCAGCAGCTTAGTCCGTGAGCAGTTCTTC.

V gene TRBV24-1 combines with J gene TRBJ2-7; 7 bases align to TRBD2. J was trimmed by 5 bases and V by 2 bases; bases with no gene match: 8. The CDR3 has 15 amino acids. Germline CDR1 KGHDR, CDR2 SFDVKD. The CDR3 nucleotides are TGTGCCACCAGTGATTGTGCGGGAGTTTGTAACGAGCAGTACTTC. Protein product: CATSDCAGVCNEQYF.

The chain links TRBV7-9 to TRBJ1-2, with unresolved D. This CDR3 has 13 residues. V dropped 1 base and J dropped 4 bases, with 7 bases sitting between them. Per germline, CDR1 SEHNR and CDR2 FQNEAQ (reference sequence). The CDR3 spells CASSLDHTYGYTF. CDR3 in DNA: TGTGCCAGCAGCTTAGATCACACCTATGGCTACACCTTC.

This sequence joins TRBV27 and TRBJ2-7, with 8 bases lining up with TRBD1. This CDR3 comprises 18 residues. The V segment lost 4 bases and the J segment 0 bases; nucleotides outside the gene matches: 14. CDR1 is MNHEY and CDR2 is SMNVEV in the germline V gene (reference sequence). CDR3 in DNA: TGTGCCAGCAGTTCGCGTAGGCCCCGGACAGGGAGCTCCTACGAGCAGTACTTC. Protein sequence: CASSSRRPRTGSSYEQYF.

This chain uses TRBV19 with TRBJ2-7, with D unresolved. Deletions cut 1 base from V and 2 bases from J, with 6 bases between. The CDR3 runs to 13 residues. Germline assignment: CDR1 LNHDA and CDR2 SQIVND (reference sequence). The CDR3 nucleotides read TGTGCCAGTAGTATAGGTCTTCCCTACGAGCAGTACTTC. Protein product: CASSIGLPYEQYF.